Here is one T cell receptor beta chain with its context. This sample is part of a study of blood T cell repertoires in COVID-19. Trimming took off 7 bases at V and 1 base at J, with 22 bases between the two ends. Germline assignment: CDR1 SEHNR and CDR2 FQNEAQ (reference sequence). CDR3 length equals 17 residues. Profiled with immunoSEQ multiplex PCR; TCRdb holds only in-frame clones, not every one. Among about 320,000 clones listed, about 82% were seen once. This TCR was sampled from a human donor in a cohort sampled during active COVID-19. The V call is TRBV7-9, the J call TRBJ1-1; tentative D call: TRBD1 (5 bases). Sequenced input: peripheral blood. CDR3 protein: CASTFGGSRVGNTEAFF. The CDR3 bases are TGTGCCAGCACCTTCGGGGGTTCAAGAGTCGGGAACACTGAAGCTTTCTTT.